The rows below give T cell receptor beta chains drawn from one sample of a study of PD-1 blockade in classical Hodgkin lymphoma. This table comes from immunoSEQ multiplex PCR, and its TCRdb copy is limited to in-frame clones, with some not included. Of some 63,000 clones listed, more than 75% are singletons. Specimen: peripheral blood mononuclear cells (PBMCs), collected at baseline. These receptors came from a human donor with classical Hodgkin lymphoma. The CDR3 runs from the conserved cysteine through the conserved F or W. D genes are given only for firm matches. Expanded clones get a size class; other rows say once, few or many, or leave the size out.

CDR3 protein,CDR3 DNA,J gene,clone size,D gene,V gene
CASLGTNPPNEQYF,TGTGCCAGCCTCGGGACCAACCCACCCAACGAGCAGTACTTC,TRBJ2-7,.,.,TRBV6-1
CASSVGTGAYEQYF,TGCGCCAGCAGTGTAGGGACAGGGGCCTACGAGCAGTACTTC,TRBJ2-7,.,TRBD1,TRBV10-2
CASSNRQAYEQYF,TGTGCCAGCAGTAACAGACAGGCCTACGAGCAGTACTTC,TRBJ2-7,.,.,TRBV6-6
CASTTLDRGSGNTIYF,TGTGCCAGCACCACCTTGGACAGGGGTTCTGGAAACACCATATATTTT,TRBJ1-3,few,TRBD1,TRBV16
CASSTDINSYNEQFF,TGTGCCAGTAGTACGGACATAAACTCCTACAATGAGCAGTTCTTC,TRBJ2-1,.,.,TRBV19
CASSPMPGQSGQPQHF,TGTGCCAGCAGCCCAATGCCTGGACAATCCGGGCAGCCCCAGCATTTT,TRBJ1-5,.,.,TRBV7-8
CASSLTLAGGPKNIQYF,TGCGCCAGCAGCCTAACACTAGCGGGAGGGCCAAAAAACATTCAGTACTTC,TRBJ2-4,.,TRBD2,TRBV5-1
CASSLAPGRGSGNTIYF,TGTGCCAGCAGCTTAGCCCCAGGGAGGGGATCGGGAAACACCATATATTTT,TRBJ1-3,once,.,TRBV7-8
CASSLWQGQSNYGYTF,TGCGCCAGCAGCCTCTGGCAGGGACAATCTAACTATGGCTACACCTTC,TRBJ1-2,.,.,TRBV5-1
CASRGQGSNSPLHF,TGTGCCAGCAGAGGACAGGGGAGTAATTCACCCCTCCACTTT,TRBJ1-6,.,TRBD1,TRBV6-5
CASSTMTSAQETQYF,TGTGCCAGTAGTACTATGACTAGCGCTCAAGAGACCCAGTACTTC,TRBJ2-5,.,TRBD2,TRBV19
CASSQDREAREQYF,TGCGCCAGCAGCCAAGATAGGGAGGCGCGCGAGCAGTACTTC,TRBJ2-7,.,.,TRBV4-1
CASSPRWVTDPSTGELFF,TGTGCCAGCTCACCACGGTGGGTGACAGATCCATCCACCGGGGAGCTGTTTTTT,TRBJ2-2,.,.,TRBV18
CAWESTYEQYF,TGTGCCTGGGAGTCCACCTACGAGCAGTACTTC,TRBJ2-7,.,.,TRBV30
CASRILASTDTQYF,TGTGCCAGCAGAATACTGGCTAGCACAGATACGCAGTATTTT,TRBJ2-3,.,.,TRBV7-2
CASSVTSGSTDTQYF,TGCGCCAGCAGCGTTACTAGCGGGAGCACAGATACGCAGTATTTT,TRBJ2-3,.,TRBD2,TRBV5-1
CASLGDMDTEAFF,TGTGCCAGTCTAGGGGACATGGACACTGAAGCTTTCTTT,TRBJ1-1,.,.,TRBV19
CASSSTGAAYEQYF,TGTGCCAGCAGTTCCACAGGGGCAGCCTACGAGCAGTACTTC,TRBJ2-7,.,TRBD1,TRBV28
CASSLAGGAGGRDIQYF,TGTGCCAGCAGCTTAGCGGGGGGCGCGGGTGGTCGGGACATTCAGTACTTC,TRBJ2-4,.,.,TRBV7-8
CASSSASGHNEQFF,TGTGCCAGCAGTTCGGCTAGCGGACACAATGAGCAGTTCTTC,TRBJ2-1,.,TRBD2,TRBV2
CASSPEGVDTGELFF,TGTGCCAGCAGCCCTGAAGGAGTGGATACCGGGGAGCTGTTTTTT,TRBJ2-2,.,.,TRBV7-9
CSAGTGNYEQYF,TGCAGCGCCGGGACAGGGAACTACGAGCAGTACTTC,TRBJ2-7,few,TRBD1,TRBV29-1
CASSFTPTTDGSREQYF,TGTGCCAGCAGTTTCACCCCTACGACTGACGGGAGCCGCGAGCAGTACTTC,TRBJ2-7,.,.,TRBV27
CASRTIGRGIFTDTQYF,TGTGCCAGCAGGACCATAGGGCGGGGAATTTTCACAGATACGCAGTATTTT,TRBJ2-3,.,.,TRBV13
CASSLFGRQVSNQPQHF,TGTGCCAGCAGTTTATTTGGGCGGCAGGTCAGCAATCAGCCCCAGCATTTT,TRBJ1-5,once,.,TRBV27
CASRMELAGASGETQYF,TGCGCCAGCAGGATGGAACTAGCGGGGGCCTCGGGGGAGACCCAGTACTTC,TRBJ2-5,.,TRBD2,TRBV5-1
CASRSEAGWFDEQFF,TGTGCCAGTAGATCGGAGGCAGGGTGGTTCGATGAGCAGTTCTTC,TRBJ2-1,.,.,TRBV19
CASRGLADDLNTGELFF,TGTGCCAGCCGGGGACTAGCGGACGACTTAAACACCGGGGAGCTGTTTTTT,TRBJ2-2,.,TRBD2,TRBV7-3
CASSFQDSSGYTF,TGTGCCAGCAGCTTTCAGGACAGCTCTGGCTACACCTTC,TRBJ1-2,once,.,TRBV5-6
CASSQAYVRGQNIQYF,TGCGCCAGCAGCCAAGCCTACGTCAGGGGACAAAACATTCAGTACTTC,TRBJ2-4,.,.,TRBV4-1
CASSISGRAGELFF,TGTGCCAGTAGTATCAGCGGGAGGGCCGGGGAGCTGTTTTTT,TRBJ2-2,.,TRBD2,TRBV19
CASSDLDRNSPLHF,TGTGCCAGCAGTGACCTCGACAGGAATTCACCCCTCCACTTT,TRBJ1-6,.,.,TRBV25-1
CASSLAGLGYEQYF,TGTGCCAGCAGCTTAGCAGGGCTCGGCTACGAGCAGTACTTC,TRBJ2-7,.,.,TRBV7-2
CASSLGGHSYEQYF,TGTGCCAGCAGCCTAGGGGGACACTCATACGAGCAGTACTTC,TRBJ2-7,.,.,TRBV11-2
CASSLGAWTKYF,TGTGCCAGCAGCTTGGGTGCGTGGACCAAGTACTTC,TRBJ2-5,.,.,TRBV7-9
CASSLAKLAGTFEYEQYF,TGTGCCAGCAGCTTAGCGAAGCTAGCGGGAACATTCGAATACGAGCAGTACTTC,TRBJ2-7,.,TRBD2,TRBV7-8
CTSSQEGTSGSDEQFF,TGCACCAGCAGCCAGGAAGGGACTAGCGGGAGTGATGAGCAGTTCTTC,TRBJ2-1,.,.,TRBV1
CASSLDPRGNTEAFF,TGTGCCAGCAGCTTGGATCCCAGAGGGAACACTGAAGCTTTCTTT,TRBJ1-1,.,.,TRBV5-8
CASSSFPDTQYF,TGTGCCAGCAGCTCTTTCCCTGATACGCAGTATTTT,TRBJ2-3,.,.,TRBV5-4
CASSNTATGQFDYEQYF,TGTGCCAGCTCAAATACCGCGACGGGACAATTCGACTACGAGCAGTACTTC,TRBJ2-7,.,.,TRBV18
CASSFSGRVEQYF,TGTGCCAGCAGTTTTTCGGGCAGGGTCGAGCAGTACTTC,TRBJ2-7,.,.,TRBV28
CASSSFTDTQYF,TGTGCCAGCAGTTCCTTCACAGATACGCAGTATTTT,TRBJ2-3,.,.,TRBV27
CSVEQGGRTEAFF,TGCAGCGTTGAACAGGGCGGTAGGACTGAAGCTTTCTTT,TRBJ1-1,.,.,TRBV29-1
CASSLIGTVNTGELFF,TGTGCCAGCAGTTTAATCGGGACAGTTAACACCGGGGAGCTGTTTTTT,TRBJ2-2,.,TRBD1,TRBV6-6
CASSPPGKAGTEAFF,TGTGCCAGCAGCCCACCCGGGAAGGCTGGCACTGAAGCTTTCTTT,TRBJ1-1,.,.,TRBV7-8
CASSLFKRTDTQYF,TGTGCCAGCAGCTTGTTTAAGCGCACAGATACGCAGTATTTT,TRBJ2-3,.,.,TRBV13
CAISESRGIGQPQHF,TGTGCCATCAGTGAGTCTAGGGGCATTGGGCAGCCCCAGCATTTT,TRBJ1-5,.,.,TRBV10-3
CASSPRAIGNEQFF,TGTGCCAGCAGTCCAAGGGCTATCGGCAATGAGCAGTTCTTC,TRBJ2-1,.,.,TRBV27
CASSLFRREWHGNVAYEQYF,TGTGCCAGCAGCCTCTTCCGGAGGGAGTGGCATGGAAACGTCGCCTACGAGCAGTACTTC,TRBJ2-7,.,.,TRBV14
CASSFSEKLFF,TGTGCCAGCAGCTTCAGCGAAAAACTGTTTTTT,TRBJ1-4,.,.,TRBV7-9
CASNKVSDTEAFF,TGTGCCAGCAACAAAGTATCGGACACTGAAGCTTTCTTT,TRBJ1-1,.,.,TRBV7-9
CASSRDGGELFF,TGTGCCAGTAGTAGGGACGGCGGGGAGCTGTTTTTT,TRBJ2-2,.,.,TRBV19
CASSFEGGSYEQYF,TGTGCCAGCAGCTTCGAAGGAGGGTCCTACGAGCAGTACTTC,TRBJ2-7,.,.,TRBV13